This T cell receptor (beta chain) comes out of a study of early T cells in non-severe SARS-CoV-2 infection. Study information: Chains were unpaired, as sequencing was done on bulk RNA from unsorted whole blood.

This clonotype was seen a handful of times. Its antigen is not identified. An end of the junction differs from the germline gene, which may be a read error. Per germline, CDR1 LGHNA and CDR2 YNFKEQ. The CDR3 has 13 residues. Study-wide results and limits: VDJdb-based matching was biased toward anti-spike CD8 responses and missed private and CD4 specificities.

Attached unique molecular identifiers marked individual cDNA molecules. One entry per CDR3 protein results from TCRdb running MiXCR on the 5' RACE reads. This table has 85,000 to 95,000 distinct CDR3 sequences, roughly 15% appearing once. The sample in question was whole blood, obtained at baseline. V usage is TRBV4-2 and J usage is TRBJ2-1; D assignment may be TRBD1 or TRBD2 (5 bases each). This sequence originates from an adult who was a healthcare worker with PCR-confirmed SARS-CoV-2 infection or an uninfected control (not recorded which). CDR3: CAGSVRGHNEQFF. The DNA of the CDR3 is TGTGCCGGCAGTGTGAGGGGACACAATGAGCAGTTCTTC.